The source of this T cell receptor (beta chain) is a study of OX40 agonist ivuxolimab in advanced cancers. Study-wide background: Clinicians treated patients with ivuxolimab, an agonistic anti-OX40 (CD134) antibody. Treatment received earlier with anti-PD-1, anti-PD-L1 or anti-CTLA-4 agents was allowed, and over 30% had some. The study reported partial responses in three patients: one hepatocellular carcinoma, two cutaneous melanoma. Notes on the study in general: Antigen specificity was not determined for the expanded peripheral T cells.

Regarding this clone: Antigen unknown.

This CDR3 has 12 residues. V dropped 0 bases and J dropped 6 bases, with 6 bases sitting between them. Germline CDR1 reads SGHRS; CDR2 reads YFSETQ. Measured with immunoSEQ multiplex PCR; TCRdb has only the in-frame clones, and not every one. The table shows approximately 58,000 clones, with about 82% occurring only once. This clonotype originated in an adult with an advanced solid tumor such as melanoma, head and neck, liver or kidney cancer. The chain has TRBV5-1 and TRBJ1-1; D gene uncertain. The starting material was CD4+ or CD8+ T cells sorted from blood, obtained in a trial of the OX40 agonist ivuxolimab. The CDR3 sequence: CASSLEGAEAFF. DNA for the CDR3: TGCGCCAGCAGCTTGGAGGGAGCTGAAGCTTTCTTT.